Listed here is a single T cell receptor beta chain. This entry comes from a study of blood T cell repertoires in COVID-19. The CDR3 sequence is 15 residues long. Germline CDR1 is SGDLS and CDR2 is YYNGEE. The V segment lost 3 bases and the J segment 6 bases; nucleotides outside the gene matches: 6. Recruits, aged about 18 to 100 years, lived in 24 US areas. The study counted Cohort 3 donors as recovered given two negative PCRs, clearance, or symptom resolution. Measured with immunoSEQ multiplex PCR; TCRdb has only the in-frame clones, and not every one. The sample lists about 200,000 clones, roughly 90% occurring once.

This rearrangement joins TRBV9 to TRBJ1-6; 7 nucleotides match TRBD1. The receptor's source is a woman aged 18 to 35 who had recovered from COVID-19. Sequences were obtained from PBMCs or T cells enriched from blood (not recorded which). The CDR3 nucleotides are TGTGCCAGCAGCGCCCTCGGGACAGTTAATTCACCCCTCCACTTT. Encoded protein: CASSALGTVNSPLHF.